This is a list of T cell receptor beta chains from one sample in a study of cytomegalovirus exposure and HLA in healthy donors. Sequenced by immunoSEQ multiplex PCR; TCRdb stores in-frame clones only, minus some. The sample yields under 50,000 clones, roughly 93% seen once. Sequencing used PBMCs. These receptor sequences come from a woman between 18 and 30 years old in good health and CMV-seronegative. CDR3s include the opening cysteine and the closing phenylalanine or tryptophan. D genes are given only for firm matches. Some rows have no size entry. The others give once, few or many, or a class for an expanded clone.

v_call	clone_size	d_call	j_call	cdr3_aa	cdr3_nt
TRBV9	NA	TRBD2	TRBJ2-3	CASSDGGTSRFTDTQYF	TGTGCCAGCAGTGACGGTGGGACTAGCAGATTCACAGATACGCAGTATTTT
TRBV6-5	NA	NA	TRBJ1-2	CASSYSFAGIDGYTF	TGTGCCAGCAGTTACTCGTTCGCAGGTATAGATGGCTACACCTTC
TRBV7-2	NA	TRBD2	TRBJ2-1	CASSPSSGSINEQFF	TGTGCCAGCAGCCCCTCTAGCGGGAGCATCAATGAGCAGTTCTTC
TRBV5-6	once	TRBD1	TRBJ2-3	CASSSTEQGGTDTQYF	TGTGCCAGCAGTTCTACAGAACAGGGGGGCACAGATACGCAGTATTTT
TRBV4-1	NA	TRBD1	TRBJ1-4	CASSQDNRGREKLFF	TGCGCCAGCAGCCAAGATAACAGGGGGCGGGAAAAACTGTTTTTT
TRBV6-5	once	NA	TRBJ1-6	CASNYQGSYNSPLHF	TGTGCCAGCAATTACCAGGGTTCCTATAATTCACCCCTCCACTTT
TRBV2	NA	NA	TRBJ1-1	CASSEPGWETEAFF	TGTGCCAGCAGTGAACCGGGGTGGGAGACTGAAGCTTTCTTT
TRBV5-1	NA	NA	TRBJ2-1	CASSLAGENYNEQFF	TGCGCCAGCAGCTTGGCTGGGGAGAACTACAATGAGCAGTTCTTC
TRBV28	once	NA	TRBJ2-5	CASRPPGLPFQETQYF	TGTGCCAGCAGACCACCAGGGCTCCCTTTTCAAGAGACCCAGTACTTC
TRBV5-1	NA	TRBD2	TRBJ2-2	CASSLSSGGVYTGELFF	TGCGCCAGCAGCTTGTCTAGCGGGGGGGTCTACACCGGGGAGCTGTTTTTT
TRBV5-1	NA	NA	TRBJ1-3	CASSSDSRSGNTIYF	TGCGCCAGCAGCTCTGACAGCCGCTCTGGAAACACCATATATTTT
TRBV27	NA	TRBD1	TRBJ1-2	CASRVKGQGNYGYTF	TGTGCCAGCAGGGTAAAAGGACAGGGAAACTATGGCTACACCTTC
TRBV6-5	NA	TRBD1	TRBJ1-4	CASRTGRREKLFF	TGTGCCAGCAGGACAGGGCGTCGGGAAAAACTGTTTTTT
TRBV5-1	NA	NA	TRBJ1-3	CASSLGDTGNTIYF	TGCGCCAGCAGCTTGGGGGACACTGGAAACACCATATATTTT
TRBV27	NA	TRBD2	TRBJ2-2	CASSLATSGGVVTGELFF	TGTGCCAGCAGTTTGGCGACTAGCGGGGGGGTGGTCACCGGGGAGCTGTTTTTT
TRBV6-6	once	TRBD1	TRBJ1-1	CASSSAGTGTKAFF	TGTGCCAGCAGTTCGGCCGGGACAGGGACCAAAGCTTTCTTT
TRBV5-5	NA	NA	TRBJ2-7	CASSAGGGGGTAYEQYF	TGTGCCAGCAGCGCTGGCGGAGGAGGCGGAACGGCCTACGAGCAGTACTTC
TRBV19	few	TRBD1	TRBJ2-1	CASSTPPGQGAINEQFF	TGTGCCAGTAGTACACCACCGGGACAGGGGGCGATCAATGAGCAGTTCTTC